These 32 T cell receptor beta chains were all obtained from the same sample, sequenced in a study of blood T cells in healthy people across ages. A second about 7 to 12 cycle PCR used barcoded and J-beta primers. TCRdb ran MiXCR on the 5' RACE reads and lists one entry per CDR3 protein. In the table there are about 640,000 distinct CDR3 sequences, about 30% of which are singletons. Sequenced material: blood. All receptors come from a woman aged 80 or over in good health.

Many counts were recorded for this clonotype. The CDR3: CASSFGQGNYGYTF. CDR3 coding DNA: TGTGCCAGCAGCTTTGGACAGGGGAACTATGGCTACACCTTC. V and J are TRBV7-9 and TRBJ1-2; TRBD1 matches at 9 bases. With 3 bases clipped from V and 2 bases from J, the junction kept 1 base outside the gene matches. Per the germline V gene, CDR1 is SEHNR and CDR2 is FQNEAQ (reference sequence). This CDR3 spans 14 amino acids.

This clonotype has ten or more counts. The CDR3 nucleotides read TGCGCCAGCAGCTTGGCGTTTCTGACAGGGGCCCTCTCTGGGGCCAACGTCCTGACTTTC. Amino acids: CASSLAFLTGALSGANVLTF. The V gene is TRBV5-1, the J gene TRBJ2-6; 8 bases are a match to TRBD1. The germline V gene has CDR1 SGHRS and CDR2 YFSETQ. The CDR3 sequence is 20 residues long. V trimming: 0 bases; J trimming: 0 bases; junction bases outside the gene matches: 11.

The sample holds many counts of this clonotype. This chain connects TRBV9 to TRBJ1-6; D perhaps matches TRBD1 (5 bases). Looked up from germline, CDR1 is SGDLS and CDR2 is YYNGEE. V shed 4 bases and J shed 10 bases, with 12 bases lying between them. The CDR3 has 13 residues. The CDR3 sequence is CASSPGQGSPLHF. CDR3 bases: TGTGCCAGCAGCCCAGGGCAGGGATCACCCCTCCACTTT.

The chain recombines TRBV20-1 with TRBJ2-7; D is ambiguous. The J call may be wrong; the DNA end is better matched by TRBJ2-5. CDR1 is DFQATT, CDR2 SNEGSKA, per germline (reference sequence). This CDR3 is built from 12 residues. The CDR3 coding sequence is TGCAGTGCTAGGCCAACGACTTGGACCCAGTACTTC. Amino acids: CSARPTTWTQYF.

The chain couples TRBV27 to TRBJ2-3; D possibly corresponds to TRBD1 (6 bases). The CDR3 extends over 13 amino acids. Germline loops: CDR1 MNHEY, CDR2 SMNVEV (reference sequence). Trimming stripped 2 bases from V and 6 bases from J, with 9 bases between. For the CDR3, the DNA is TGTGCCAGCAGTTTAGAGGGGGAGGATACGCAGTATTTT. It yields the protein CASSLEGEDTQYF.

Only a few counts were recorded for this clonotype. Since a much larger clone is just one base distant, this may be a read error. This chain joins TRBV29-1 and TRBJ2-7, with TRBD2 matching 11 bases. The CDR3 length is 17 residues. Germline values: CDR1 SQVTM, CDR2 ANQGSEA. V was clipped by 5 bases and J by 3 bases; unmatched bases: 15. CDR3 sequence (DNA): TGCAGCGTTCAAGGCGGGGCCGGGACTAGCGGCAGCTACGAGCAGTACTTC. This sequence encodes CSVQGGAGTSGSYEQYF.

The V gene is TRBV15, the J gene TRBJ1-3; possibly TRBD1 for D (6 bases). In germline, CDR1 is LNHNV, CDR2 YYDKDF (reference sequence). The CDR3 length is 13 residues. Trimming stripped 8 bases from V and 0 bases from J, with 8 bases between. CDR3 protein: CATEQGSGNTIYF. CDR3 nucleotides: TGTGCCACCGAACAGGGCTCTGGAAACACCATATATTTT. Full variable domain (outside the CDR3, taken from reference TRBV15 and TRBJ1-3): DAMVIQNPRYQVTQFGKPVTLSCSQTLNHNVMYWYQQKSSQAPKLLFHYYDKDFNNEADTPDNFQSRRPNTSFCFLDIRSPGLGDTAMYLCATEQGSGNTIYFGEGSWLTVV.

This clonotype has more than one count but fewer than ten. The CDR3 bases are TGTGCCAGCAGCCAAGATCAGGGACGGGGTCAGCCCCAGCATTTT. This encodes CASSQDQGRGQPQHF. V and J are TRBV3-1 and TRBJ1-5, with D perhaps TRBD1 (5 bases). The CDR3 is 15 residues long. With 0 bases removed from V and 6 bases from J, the gap between germline ends came to 12 bases. The germline CDR1 and CDR2 sequences are LGHDT and YNNKEL (reference sequence).

This clonotype was counted only a few times. V gene TRBV4-2 combines with J gene TRBJ2-3; TRBD2 matches 10 bases. Trimming at V came to 2 bases and at J to 2 bases, leaving 4 bases not matched to a gene. CDR1 and CDR2 from the germline V gene are LGHNA and YNFKEQ. This CDR3 spans 16 amino acids. CDR3: CASSQLLAGDTDTQYF. In DNA form, the CDR3 reads TGTGCCAGCAGCCAACTCCTAGCGGGGGACACAGATACGCAGTATTTT.

This clonotype has a count of ten or more. This chain links TRBV6-5 with TRBJ2-3, with TRBD2 matching 8 bases. V was clipped by 0 bases and J by 2 bases; unmatched bases: 13. Germline lookup yields CDR1 MNHEY and CDR2 SVGAGI. CDR3 length: 19 residues. CDR3: CASSYSWAGGSGTTDTQYF. The CDR3 bases are TGTGCCAGCAGTTACTCGTGGGCGGGGGGAAGTGGAACCACAGATACGCAGTATTTT.

This clonotype was counted ten times or more. The chain carries TRBV5-1 and TRBJ2-3, with 13 bases matching TRBD2. Germline V gene lookup returns CDR1 SGHRS and CDR2 YFSETQ. This CDR3 is 17 amino acids long. V gave up 0 bases and J gave up 6 bases; unmatched junction bases: 7. This CDR3 reads CASSLARLAGGQDTQYF. CDR3 nucleotide sequence: TGCGCCAGCAGCTTGGCCCGACTAGCGGGGGGCCAGGATACGCAGTATTTT.

The chain has TRBV20-1 and TRBJ1-5; 7 bases are a match to TRBD1. After removal of 5 bases from V and 1 base from J, the junction contained 5 bases not matched to a gene. The CDR3 is made up of 14 amino acids. Germline CDR1 is DFQATT and CDR2 is SNEGSKA (reference sequence). CDR3 loop: CSAETGMSNQPQHF. In DNA, the CDR3 is TGCAGTGCTGAGACAGGGATGAGCAATCAGCCCCAGCATTTT.

This clonotype was observed a handful of times. A much larger clone differs by one base, so this may be a read error. The genes are TRBV20-1 and TRBJ2-7, with 9 bases matching TRBD1. The germline CDR1 and CDR2 sequences are DFQATT and SNEGSKA (reference sequence). The trim removed 2 bases at V and 7 bases at J, leaving 9 bases unmatched. This CDR3 contains 14 residues. CDR3: CSARIQGARYEQYF. CDR3 sequence (DNA): TGCAGTGCTAGAATACAGGGGGCGCGGTATGAGCAGTACTTC.

This clonotype was detected ten times or more. This chain links TRBV11-2 with TRBJ2-5, with TRBD2 matching over 16 bases. Germline V lookup: CDR1 SGHAT, CDR2 FQNNGV. The ends lost 3 bases at V and 5 bases at J; junction bases unmatched: 6. The CDR3 runs 17 residues. The CDR3 DNA reads TGTGCCAGCAGCTTTGGGACTAGCGGGGGGGCATACGAGACCCAGTACTTC. Encoded protein: CASSFGTSGGAYETQYF. The whole variable domain, filled in from reference TRBV11-2 and TRBJ2-5, reads EAGVAQSPRYKIIEKRQSVAFWCNPISGHATLYWYQQILGQGPKLLIQFQNNGVVDDSQLPKDRFSAERLKGVDSTLKIQPAKLEDSAVYLCASSFGTSGGAYETQYFGPGTRLLVL.

This chain links TRBV7-2 with TRBJ1-1; D may be TRBD1 (5 bases). Per germline, CDR1 SGHTA and CDR2 FQGNSA. The CDR3 covers 17 residues. V was cut by 4 bases and J by 2 bases, with 20 bases left in between. CDR3 nucleotide sequence: TGTGCCAGCAGCTCCGGGACCCTTATTGGGTATAACACTGAAGCTTTCTTT. It encodes CASSSGTLIGYNTEAFF. Using reference TRBV7-2 and TRBJ1-1 for the parts outside the CDR3, the full variable domain is GAGVSQSPSNKVTEKGKDVELRCDPISGHTALYWYRQSLGQGLEFLIYFQGNSAPDKSGLPSDRFSAERTGGSVSTLTIQRTQQEDSAVYLCASSSGTLIGYNTEAFFGQGTRLTVV.

This clonotype came up many times. The gene calls are TRBV15 and TRBJ2-6; a weak D match, TRBD1 (6 bases). Germline CDR1 and CDR2: LNHNV and YYDKDF (reference sequence). This CDR3 has 18 residues. V lost 0 bases to trimming and J lost 1 base, with 13 bases between them. The CDR3 sequence: CATSREGAAFSGANVLTF. CDR3 DNA sequence: TGTGCCACCAGCAGAGAGGGGGCGGCTTTTTCTGGGGCCAACGTCCTGACTTTC.

This clonotype was seen ten or more times. The junction differs from germline at one of its ends, possibly a read error. The chain combines TRBV5-6 with TRBJ2-7, with D unresolved. CDR1 and CDR2 from the germline V gene are SGHDT and YYEEEE. The CDR3 extends over 15 amino acids. The CDR3 is CASSPEDRPSHEQYF. As DNA, the CDR3 is TGTGCCAGCAGCCCCGAGGACCGGCCCTCCCACGAGCAGTACTTC.

This clonotype has ten or more counts. The chain carries TRBV12-3 or TRBV12-4 and TRBJ2-7; D is ambiguous. V lost 6 bases and J 1 base, leaving 16 bases between the germline ends. The CDR3 is made up of 15 amino acids. The CDR3 coding sequence is TGTGCCAGCAGACAAGGCCCCTCCTCATCCTACGAGCAGTACTTC. It is translated as CASRQGPSSSYEQYF.

This clonotype was detected once. The rearrangement joins TRBV12-3 or TRBV12-4 to TRBJ2-7, with D unclear. The germline V and J ends were trimmed by 5 bases and 2 bases, with 16 bases remaining between them. The CDR3 loop spans 15 amino acids. CDR3 nucleotides: TGTGCCAGCAGTACCTACCAAATGGGGACCTACGAGCAGTACTTC. As protein: CASSTYQMGTYEQYF.

This clonotype has ten or more counts. The J gene is TRBJ2-1, the V gene TRBV7-2, with 16 bases aligning to TRBD2. This CDR3 has 15 amino acids. CDR1 and CDR2 from the germline V gene are SGHTA and FQGNSA. V trimming: 7 bases; J trimming: 10 bases; junction bases outside the gene matches: 7. CDR3 nucleotide sequence: TGTGCCAGCATCCTGGGACTAGCGGGGGGGCCGGAGCAGTTCTTC. Its translation: CASILGLAGGPEQFF.

Note on this clonotype: A much larger clone sits a single nucleotide away, making a read error possible. The chain combines TRBV7-2 with TRBJ2-5; D might be TRBD2 (6 bases). Germline assignment: CDR1 SGHTA and CDR2 FQGNSA. The CDR3 covers 14 residues. Trimming removed 5 bases at V and 5 bases at J, with 15 bases between. The CDR3 reads CASSLAWGDETQYF. The CDR3 DNA reads as TGTGCCAGCAGCCTCGCCTGGGGGGATGAGACCCAGTACTTC.

Many counts were recorded for this clonotype. The chain couples TRBV6-2 or TRBV6-3 to TRBJ2-1; either TRBD1 or TRBD2 may supply D (6 bases each). The germline CDR1 and CDR2 sequences are MNHEY and SVGEGT. The CDR3 consists of 13 residues. Trimming left V 7 bases short and J 7 bases short, with 14 bases between. The CDR3 nucleotides are TGTGCCAGCATCGAAGGGGGGAAAAATGAGCAGTTCTTC. Amino acid sequence: CASIEGGKNEQFF.

The chain has TRBV20-1 and TRBJ2-1; D unclear. The V end lost 1 base, the J end lost 8 bases, and 9 bases lay between the germline ends. Germline CDR1 and CDR2: DFQATT and SNEGSKA (reference sequence). This CDR3 has 12 amino acids. DNA of the CDR3: TGCAGTGCTAGAGGGCTTCGCGATGAGCAGTTCTTC. Translating gives CSARGLRDEQFF.

This clonotype was observed many times. The chain combines TRBV29-1 with TRBJ2-7; D possibly corresponds to TRBD1 (6 bases). Germline V lookup: CDR1 SQVTM, CDR2 ANQGSEA. Trimming removed 6 bases from V and 7 bases from J, with 22 bases in between. The CDR3 spans 14 residues. Written as DNA, the CDR3 is TGCAGCGTGGCACGAGGGGGTGTTGCGGGTGAGCAGTACTTC. This sequence encodes CSVARGGVAGEQYF.

This clonotype was found a few times. V usage is TRBV9 and J usage is TRBJ2-5; 8 bases map to TRBD2. CDR1 SGDLS and CDR2 YYNGEE come from the germline V gene. The CDR3 is 15 residues long. V was clipped by 0 bases and J by 4 bases; unmatched bases: 5. In DNA, the CDR3 is TGTGCCAGCAGCGTAGGGACTAGCCCTTCAGAGACCCAGTACTTC. This sequence encodes CASSVGTSPSETQYF. Supplemented by reference TRBV9 and TRBJ2-5, the full variable domain reads DSGVTQTPKHLITATGQRVTLRCSPRSGDLSVYWYQQSLDQGLQFLIQYYNGEERAKGNILERFSAQQFPDLHSELNLSSLELGDSALYFCASSVGTSPSETQYFGPGTRLLVL.

About this clonotype itself: Given a much more abundant clone one base away, this may be a read error. The chain uses TRBV7-2 and TRBJ1-2; 11 bases match TRBD1. Germline V gene sequence: CDR1 SGHTA, CDR2 FQGNSA. The CDR3 runs 13 residues. V trimming: 5 bases; J trimming: 7 bases; junction bases outside the gene matches: 3. The CDR3 reads CTSSPGTGGGYTF. The CDR3 DNA sequence: TGTACCAGCAGCCCAGGGACAGGGGGTGGCTACACCTTC.

In this sample, this clonotype turned up many times. The V and J genes are TRBV6-2 or TRBV6-3 and TRBJ1-1; 10 bases fit TRBD1. This CDR3 contains 17 residues. The junction had 5 bases not matched to a gene; V was cut back by 0 bases and J by 1 base. Germline V lookup: CDR1 MNHEY, CDR2 SVGEGT. This CDR3 is CASSYSTGGRTNTEAFF. CDR3 in DNA: TGTGCCAGCAGTTACTCGACAGGGGGCCGCACGAACACTGAAGCTTTCTTT.

This clonotype was seen at least ten times. This chain connects TRBV7-2 to TRBJ1-2, with unresolved D. The V end was cut by 4 bases, the J end by 0 bases, with 15 bases between. This CDR3 has 16 residues. Germline values: CDR1 SGHTA, CDR2 FQGNSA. In DNA form, the CDR3 reads TGTGCCAGCAGCTCGCAGACGACTTTAACTAACTATGGCTACACCTTC. Protein product: CASSSQTTLTNYGYTF.

V is TRBV5-1 and J is TRBJ2-7; 10 bases align to TRBD2. CDR1 is SGHRS, CDR2 YFSETQ, per germline. The CDR3 runs 15 residues. The ends lost 3 bases at V and 3 bases at J; junction bases unmatched: 6. The CDR3 region has the DNA TGCGCCAGCAGCTCCCTAGCGGGGGAGGTCTACGAGCAGTACTTC. Translated, it gives CASSSLAGEVYEQYF.

This chain links TRBV20-1 with TRBJ1-2, with TRBD1 matching 8 bases. This CDR3 comprises 13 residues. Per the germline V gene, CDR1 is DFQATT and CDR2 is SNEGSKA (reference sequence). Trimming took 6 bases from V and 4 from J; bases not matched to a gene: 7. In nucleotides, the CDR3 is TGCAGTGCCCGGGACAGGATACTCTATGGCTACACCTTC. It specifies CSARDRILYGYTF.

This clonotype was counted only a few times. The rearrangement joins TRBV5-6 to TRBJ1-3; maybe TRBD1 (6 bases). The V and J ends lost 2 bases and 0 bases respectively, with 12 bases between them. The CDR3 has 16 amino acids. Germline V gene lookup returns CDR1 SGHDT and CDR2 YYEEEE. The chain's CDR3 is CASSLENRVSGNTIYF. The CDR3 nucleotides read TGTGCCAGCAGCTTAGAAAACAGGGTCTCTGGAAACACCATATATTTT.

The V and J genes are TRBV29-1 and TRBJ2-7, with TRBD2 matching over 8 bases. The J call may be faulty, since TRBJ2-5 better matches the DNA end. Germline values: CDR1 SQVTM, CDR2 ANQGSEA. This CDR3 region has 14 residues. CDR3 coding DNA: TGCAGCGTTGGAGCGGGGGCCTTACAAGAGACCCAGTACTTC. Its protein is CSVGAGALQETQYF.